A single sample gave rise to the 4 T cell receptor beta chains below, sequenced in a study of blood T cell repertoires in COVID-19. Generated by immunoSEQ multiplex PCR, the TCRdb table keeps only in-frame clones and is missing some. Of over 25,000 clones listed, about 85% are singletons. Sequenced material: peripheral blood. All receptors derive from a woman aged 60-75 years with active COVID-19.

The chain is built from TRBV11-2 and TRBJ2-1; 13 bases are a match to TRBD2. Trimming cost V 4 bases and J 7 bases; bases outside gene matches: 7. The CDR3 runs 16 residues. Per the germline V gene, CDR1 is SGHAT and CDR2 is FQNNGV. This CDR3 reads CASSSRTSGRDNEQFF. The CDR3 DNA sequence: TGTGCCAGCAGCTCCCGGACTAGCGGGAGAGATAATGAGCAGTTCTTC.

The chain uses TRBV15 and TRBJ2-7, with 9 bases lining up with TRBD1. Trimming took 0 bases from V and 4 from J; bases not matched to a gene: 4. The V gene's germline CDR1 is LNHNV and CDR2 YYDKDF (reference sequence). The CDR3 contains 15 residues. The CDR3 DNA follows: TGTGCCACCAGCAGAGATGGGACAGGGTTTTACGAGCAGTACTTC. Its translation: CATSRDGTGFYEQYF.

The V gene is TRBV10-3, the J gene TRBJ2-7; D might be TRBD2 (6 bases). CDR3 size: 10 residues. From germline, CDR1 is ENHRY and CDR2 SYGVKD. V was shortened by 10 bases and J by 4 bases, with 8 bases between the two germline ends. CDR3 in DNA: TGTGCCACGGGGGAATACGAGCAGTACTTC. Protein sequence: CATGEYEQYF.

This chain joins TRBV29-1 and TRBJ1-2; 10 bases are a match to TRBD1. The junction had 6 bases not matched to a gene; V was cut back by 6 bases and J by 5 bases. Germline V CDR1 and CDR2: SQVTM, ANQGSEA. CDR3 length: 13 amino acids. CDR3 loop: CSVVTGGTYGYTF. In DNA, the CDR3 is TGCAGCGTGGTGACAGGGGGCACGTATGGCTACACCTTC.